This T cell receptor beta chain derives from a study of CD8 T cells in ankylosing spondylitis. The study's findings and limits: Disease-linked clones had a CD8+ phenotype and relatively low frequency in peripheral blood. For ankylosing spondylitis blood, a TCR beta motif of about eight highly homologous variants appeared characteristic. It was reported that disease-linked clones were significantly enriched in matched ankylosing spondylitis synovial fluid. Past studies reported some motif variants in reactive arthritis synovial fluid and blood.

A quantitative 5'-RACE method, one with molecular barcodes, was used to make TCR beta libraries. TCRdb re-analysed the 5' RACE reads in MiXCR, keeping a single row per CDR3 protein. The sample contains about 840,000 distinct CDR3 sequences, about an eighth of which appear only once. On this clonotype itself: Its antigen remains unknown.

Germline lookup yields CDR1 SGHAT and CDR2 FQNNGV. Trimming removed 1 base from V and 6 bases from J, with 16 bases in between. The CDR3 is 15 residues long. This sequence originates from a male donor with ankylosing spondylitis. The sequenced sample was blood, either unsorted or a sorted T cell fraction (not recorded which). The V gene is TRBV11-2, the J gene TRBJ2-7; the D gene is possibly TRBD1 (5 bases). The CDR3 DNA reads TGTGCCAGCAGCTTAGGCGGAGAACCTCAGGGCGAGCAGTACTTC. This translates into CASSLGGEPQGEQYF.